Following are 10 T cell receptor beta chains from one sample sequenced in a study of blood T cell repertoires in COVID-19. Using immunoSEQ multiplex PCR, the repertoire was profiled, and TCRdb retains in-frame clones only, with some absent. This sample yields 230,000 or so clones, of which about 91% are seen a single time; approximately 2.3% belongs to the top ten. Input material: PBMCs or T cells enriched from blood (not recorded which). The source is a woman aged 40 to 50 with acute COVID-19.

This chain joins TRBV25-1 and TRBJ1-6, with 8 bases aligning to TRBD1. The ends lost 1 base at V and 11 bases at J; junction bases unmatched: 7. Germline V CDR1 and CDR2: MGHDK, SYGVNS. The CDR3 runs 15 residues. Here the CDR3 DNA reads TGTGCCAGCAGTGAATTACCAGGGGGCGGTGCACCCCTCCACTTT. Encoded protein: CASSELPGGGAPLHF.

This clone was seen only once. The same CDR3 can be traced to other DNA sequences in this sample. This rearrangement joins TRBV10-3 to TRBJ1-6, with D perhaps matching TRBD1 (6 bases). The CDR3 contains 14 residues. Trimming removed 1 base at V and 5 bases at J, with 6 bases between. From germline, CDR1 is ENHRY and CDR2 SYGVKD. The CDR3 DNA is TGTGCCATCAGTGAGTACAGGGATAATTCACCCCTCCACTTT. It is translated as CAISEYRDNSPLHF.

The V gene is TRBV7-9, the J gene TRBJ2-5; tentatively, D is TRBD2 (6 bases). Trimming took 8 bases from V and 4 from J, leaving 17 bases between them. This CDR3 is 14 amino acids long. The V gene's germline CDR1 is SEHNR and CDR2 FQNEAQ (reference sequence). DNA for the CDR3: TGTGCCAGCGGATCTCGGGACTTCCCAGAGACCCAGTACTTC. It is translated as CASGSRDFPETQYF.

The V gene is TRBV7-8, the J gene TRBJ1-2; 8 bases agree with TRBD1. The CDR3 sequence is 16 residues long. Germline values: CDR1 SGHVS, CDR2 FQNEAQ. V gave up 0 bases and J gave up 3 bases; unmatched junction bases: 6. CDR3 loop: CASSLAGTGGDYGYTF. CDR3 coding DNA: TGTGCCAGCAGCTTAGCCGGCACAGGGGGGGACTATGGCTACACCTTC.

This clone was seen once. The rearrangement uses TRBV9 and TRBJ1-2; 9 positions agree with TRBD1. This CDR3 is 15 amino acids long. The V and J ends lost 0 bases and 8 bases, in that order; junction bases with no gene match: 8. Germline lookup yields CDR1 SGDLS and CDR2 YYNGEE. CDR3 sequence reads: CASSVVSGQGRGYTF. CDR3 DNA sequence: TGTGCCAGCAGCGTAGTATCGGGACAGGGTAGGGGCTACACCTTC. Drawing the rest from reference TRBV9 and TRBJ1-2, the complete variable domain is DSGVTQTPKHLITATGQRVTLRCSPRSGDLSVYWYQQSLDQGLQFLIQYYNGEERAKGNILERFSAQQFPDLHSELNLSSLELGDSALYFCASSVVSGQGRGYTFGSGTRLTVV.

The chain links TRBV6-5 to TRBJ1-5, with 7 bases fitting TRBD1. The germline V gene encodes CDR1 MNHEY and CDR2 SVGAGI. Trimming at V came to 6 bases and at J to 2 bases, leaving 4 bases not matched to a gene. This CDR3 spans 14 amino acids. The CDR3 region is CASRAGTGNQPQHF. The CDR3 DNA reads as TGTGCCAGCAGAGCCGGGACAGGCAATCAGCCCCAGCATTTT.

The chain uses TRBV3-1 (or the pseudogene TRBV3-2) and TRBJ2-7, with D possibly being TRBD2 (6 bases). Trimming removed 0 bases at V and 6 bases at J, with 12 bases between. The CDR3 length is 14 residues. Germline CDR1 reads LGHDT; CDR2 reads YNNKEL (reference sequence). The CDR3 DNA sequence: TGTGCCAGCAGCCAAGATTGGGGGGTCGGCGAGCAGTACTTC. It specifies CASSQDWGVGEQYF.

CDR3 sequence (DNA): TGTGCCAGCAGCCAAGTGAGAAGCGCTAGCGGGTACAATGAGCAGTTCTTC. This gives the protein CASSQVRSASGYNEQFF. The chain couples TRBV3-1 (or the pseudogene TRBV3-2) to TRBJ2-1; 8 nucleotides align to TRBD2. Germline trimming cut 1 base from V and 4 bases from J; bases unmatched to any gene: 9. This CDR3 region has 17 residues. Germline CDR1 is LGHDT and CDR2 is YNNKEL (reference sequence).

The chain is built from TRBV30 and TRBJ2-3; TRBD1 matches 11 bases. The germline gives CDR1 GTSNPN, CDR2 SVGIG (reference sequence). The CDR3 covers 15 residues. V lost 3 bases, J lost 4 bases, and 6 bases stayed unmatched. The CDR3 sequence: CAWSGGTGGSDTQYF. CDR3 sequence (DNA): TGTGCCTGGAGCGGCGGGACAGGGGGTTCAGATACGCAGTATTTT.

This rearrangement joins TRBV5-1 to TRBJ1-4; the match to TRBD1 covers 10 bases. The CDR3 covers 17 residues. The germline V gene encodes CDR1 SGHRS and CDR2 YFSETQ. V lost 0 bases, J lost 7 bases, and 9 bases stayed unmatched. The CDR3 DNA follows: TGCGCCAGCAGCTTGGTTCCACGGGACAGGGGAAGTGAAAAACTGTTTTTT. Residues: CASSLVPRDRGSEKLFF.